The 27 T cell receptor beta chains below were found in one sample sequenced in a study of control samples from healthy donors and cancer patients. Using immunoSEQ multiplex PCR, the repertoire was profiled, and TCRdb retains in-frame clones only, with some absent. The repertoire holds about 160,000 clones, with roughly 95% as singletons. The sequenced sample consisted of blood. These receptors all stem from a woman aged 30 to 39 in good health.

The CDR3 here is CAWSVEPGQGHF. The CDR3, as DNA: TGTGCCTGGAGTGTCGAACCGGGACAGGGACACTTT. V gene TRBV30 combines with J gene TRBJ1-6; 9 bases match TRBD1. Germline CDR1 reads GTSNPN; CDR2 reads SVGIG (reference sequence). The CDR3 length is 12 residues. With V trimmed by 0 bases and J by 19 bases, 7 bases remained unmatched.

The rearrangement links TRBV6-5 to TRBJ2-2, with D possibly matching TRBD1 (5 bases). CDR3 length equals 13 residues. The V gene lost 4 bases and the J gene lost 13 bases, with 16 bases spanning the gap. Germline CDR1 reads MNHEY; CDR2 reads SVGAGI. The CDR3, as DNA: TGTGCCAGCAGTTTAGGCCAGGGCCAGGGGCTGTTTTTT. It translates to CASSLGQGQGLFF.

The gene calls are TRBV6-5 and TRBJ1-5; D remains ambiguous. Trimming took 7 bases from V and 3 from J, leaving 10 bases between them. Germline CDR1 is MNHEY and CDR2 is SVGAGI. The CDR3 runs to 13 residues. The CDR3 spells CASNGVANQPQHF. In nucleotides, the CDR3 is TGTGCCAGCAACGGGGTGGCCAATCAGCCCCAGCATTTT.

The chain carries TRBV19 and TRBJ1-5; 8 bases fit TRBD1. The CDR3 consists of 13 residues. CDR1 is LNHDA, CDR2 SQIVND, per germline (reference sequence). The V gene end was trimmed by 8 bases and the J gene end by 6 bases; junction bases not matched to a gene: 6. CDR3 loop: CASADRVGQPQHF. The CDR3 DNA sequence: TGTGCCAGTGCGGACAGGGTGGGTCAGCCCCAGCATTTT.

This clone was observed a single time. This chain joins TRBV6-6 and TRBJ1-4; 8 bases are a match to TRBD1. This CDR3 contains 12 residues. V was clipped by 6 bases and J by 6 bases; unmatched bases: 0. Germline V gives CDR1 MNHNY, CDR2 SVGAGI (reference sequence). The CDR3 coding sequence is TGTGCCAGCAGGACAGGGGATGAAAAACTGTTTTTT. It encodes CASRTGDEKLFF.

The chain employs TRBV6-6 and TRBJ1-5, with TRBD1 as a possible D gene (6 bases). This CDR3 comprises 16 residues. V was shortened by 0 bases and J by 0 bases, with 9 bases between the two germline ends. CDR1 and CDR2 (germline): MNHNY, SVGAGI (reference sequence). CDR3 bases: TGTGCCAGCAGTTACTCGGGGGCGATTAGCAATCAGCCCCAGCATTTT. Translation gives CASSYSGAISNQPQHF.

This clone was seen a single time. The genes are TRBV29-1 and TRBJ1-2, with unresolved D. Trimming took off 2 bases at V and 8 bases at J, with 12 bases between the two ends. Germline assignment: CDR1 SQVTM and CDR2 ANQGSEA. The CDR3 totals 12 residues. CDR3 sequence: CSVERRDVGYTF. DNA of the CDR3: TGCAGCGTTGAAAGACGGGATGTAGGCTACACCTTC.

The gene calls are TRBV19 and TRBJ1-1; tentative D call: TRBD1 (5 bases). The V gene's germline CDR1 is LNHDA and CDR2 SQIVND (reference sequence). The V end was cut by 6 bases, the J end by 6 bases, with 23 bases between. The CDR3 spans 16 residues. The CDR3 sequence is CASSHGAAGLGAEAFF. CDR3 nucleotide sequence: TGTGCCAGTAGCCACGGGGCGGCAGGGTTAGGGGCTGAAGCTTTCTTT.

The V and J genes are TRBV5-6 and TRBJ1-2, with TRBD1 identical over 10 bases. The CDR3 is made up of 13 amino acids. The V gene's germline CDR1 is SGHDT and CDR2 YYEEEE. J lost 11 bases, V lost 3 bases, and 7 bases had no gene match. In nucleotides, the CDR3 is TGTGCCAGCAGCTGGAGGACAGGGGGATTGTACACCTTC. Its translation is CASSWRTGGLYTF.

This chain links TRBV27 with TRBJ2-2; 7 bases agree with TRBD2. The CDR3 has 15 residues. V shed 6 bases and J 1 base; nucleotides not matched to a gene: 5. CDR1 MNHEY and CDR2 SMNVEV come from the germline V gene (reference sequence). CDR3 in DNA: TGTGCCAGCAGCGGTCTAGCGGTGAACACCGGGGAGCTGTTTTTT. It codes for CASSGLAVNTGELFF.

The CDR3 loop reads CASSVLGSSAYTGELFF. Here the CDR3 DNA reads TGTGCCAGCAGCGTATTGGGTTCTTCAGCATACACCGGGGAGCTGTTTTTT. The V call is TRBV9, the J call TRBJ2-2; no clear D. V was shortened by 1 base and J by 3 bases, with 16 bases between the two germline ends. The CDR3 spans 17 residues. CDR1 is SGDLS, CDR2 YYNGEE, per germline.

The rearrangement joins TRBV3-1 (or the pseudogene TRBV3-2) to TRBJ2-1; 8 nucleotides align to TRBD2. The CDR3 is made up of 18 amino acids. Germline CDR1 LGHDT, CDR2 YNNKEL (reference sequence). V was pared by 3 bases and J by 5 bases, with 15 bases of the junction left unmatched. The CDR3 DNA follows: TGTGCCAGCAGCCATCTCCTAGCACGGGAGGGCCCGCACAATGAGCAGTTCTTC. This gives the protein CASSHLLAREGPHNEQFF.

The count of this clone is one. The V and J genes are TRBV29-1 and TRBJ1-1; no clear D gene. The germline V and J ends were trimmed by 8 bases and 14 bases, with 21 bases remaining between them. The CDR3 is made up of 11 amino acids. Per germline, CDR1 SQVTM and CDR2 ANQGSEA. Here the CDR3 DNA reads TGCAGCTACGAGGTAGGTCACACCGACTTCTTT. Protein sequence: CSYEVGHTDFF.

This sequence joins TRBV6-2 or TRBV6-3 and TRBJ1-1; D is possibly TRBD1 (5 bases). The V end was cut by 0 bases, the J end by 4 bases, with 6 bases between. Germline lookup yields CDR1 MNHEY and CDR2 SVGEGT. The CDR3 has 13 residues. The CDR3 loop is CASSYSRGTEAFF. The CDR3 bases are TGTGCCAGCAGTTACTCTAGGGGCACTGAAGCTTTCTTT.

This sequence joins TRBV5-5 and TRBJ1-2; TRBD1 might be the D (6 bases). Per the germline V gene, CDR1 is SGHKS and CDR2 is YYEKEE (reference sequence). The CDR3 is 15 residues long. V lost 0 bases and J lost 6, with 15 bases in between. The CDR3 reads CASSLAGGGSNGYTF. The CDR3 DNA sequence: TGTGCCAGCAGCTTGGCCGGGGGCGGATCTAATGGCTACACCTTC. Full variable domain (outside the CDR3, taken from reference TRBV5-5 and TRBJ1-2): DAGVTQSPTHLIKTRGQQVTLRCSPISGHKSVSWYQQVLGQGPQFIFQYYEKEERGRGNFPDRFSARQFPNYSSELNVNALLLGDSALYLCASSLAGGGSNGYTFGSGTRLTVV.

This chain links TRBV16 with TRBJ2-7; D might be TRBD2 (5 bases). Germline lookup yields CDR1 KGHSY and CDR2 FQNENV. V was pared by 1 base and J by 3 bases, with 19 bases between. This CDR3 spans 17 amino acids. The CDR3, as DNA: TGTGCCAGCAGCCAATGGGTCGTCGGGGTACAAAGCTACGAGCAGTACTTC. It is translated as CASSQWVVGVQSYEQYF.

The rearrangement links TRBV24-1 to TRBJ2-1; 9 nucleotides line up with TRBD1. The J segment lost 3 bases and the V segment lost 3 bases, leaving 5 bases of the junction unmatched. Germline CDR1 KGHDR, CDR2 SFDVKD. This CDR3 contains 16 residues. In DNA, the CDR3 is TGTGCCACCAGTGATCCGGGACAGGGATACTACAATGAGCAGTTCTTC. Residues: CATSDPGQGYYNEQFF.

V is TRBV6-5 and J is TRBJ1-1; D gene uncertain. CDR1 and CDR2 (germline): MNHEY, SVGAGI. V dropped 2 bases and J dropped 0 bases, with 10 bases sitting between them. The CDR3 length is 15 residues. The CDR3 DNA sequence: TGTGCCAGCAGTTACGGCACAGCCATGAACACTGAAGCTTTCTTT. Translation: CASSYGTAMNTEAFF.

The chain is built from TRBV5-1 and TRBJ2-7; possibly TRBD1 for D (6 bases). CDR1 and CDR2 (germline): SGHRS, YFSETQ. V was pared by 2 bases and J by 4 bases, with 13 bases between. The length of the CDR3 is 14 residues. The CDR3 coding sequence is TGCGCCAGCAGCTTTGGGGTAGGGGGATACGAGCAGTACTTC. It translates to CASSFGVGGYEQYF.

The rearrangement uses TRBV5-6 and TRBJ1-3, with a tentative D call TRBD1 (5 bases). Germline CDR1 and CDR2: SGHDT and YYEEEE. V was trimmed by 2 bases and J by 4 bases, leaving 13 bases between them. This CDR3 has 15 residues. CDR3 coding DNA: TGTGCCAGCAGCTTCCGGACACTAGGGGGAAACACCATATATTTT. Translation: CASSFRTLGGNTIYF.

This clone is labeled medium-sized. This sequence joins TRBV18 and TRBJ1-1; D remains ambiguous. The CDR3 length is 17 residues. With 6 bases removed from V and 1 base from J, the gap between germline ends came to 21 bases. Germline V gene lookup returns CDR1 KGHSH and CDR2 LQKENI. The CDR3 coding sequence is TGTGCCAGCTCTCCCCTTCCTCCAAGGAGCGGGAACACTGAAGCTTTCTTT. Amino acid sequence: CASSPLPPRSGNTEAFF.

The chain employs TRBV9 and TRBJ2-3; TRBD1 matches 8 bases. The junction had 0 bases not matched to a gene; V was cut back by 0 bases and J by 0 bases. This CDR3 spans 15 amino acids. CDR1 and CDR2 (germline): SGDLS, YYNGEE. Here the CDR3 DNA reads TGTGCCAGCAGCGTAGCAGGGGGCAGCACAGATACGCAGTATTTT. Translated, it gives CASSVAGGSTDTQYF.

This chain's CDR3 is CASSLGQHQPQHF. CDR3 nucleotides: TGCGCCAGCAGCTTGGGACAGCATCAGCCCCAGCATTTT. The gene calls are TRBV5-1 and TRBJ1-5, with D possibly being TRBD1 (5 bases). V lost 0 bases to trimming and J lost 5 bases, with 6 bases between them. The length of the CDR3 is 13 residues. Germline V gene lookup returns CDR1 SGHRS and CDR2 YFSETQ. Drawing the rest from reference TRBV5-1 and TRBJ1-5, the complete variable domain is KAGVTQTPRYLIKTRGQQVTLSCSPISGHRSVSWYQQTPGQGLQFLFEYFSETQRNKGNFPGRFSGRQFSNSRSEMNVSTLELGDSALYLCASSLGQHQPQHFGDGTRLSIL.

This chain uses TRBV15 with TRBJ1-6, with 9 bases aligning to TRBD1. J gave up 8 bases and V 3 bases, and 5 bases lay outside the gene matches. This CDR3 spans 15 amino acids. Germline V CDR1 and CDR2: LNHNV, YYDKDF (reference sequence). The CDR3 bases are TGTGCCACCAGCAGGACACACAGGGGGCATTCACCCCTCCACTTT. It yields the protein CATSRTHRGHSPLHF.

The genes are TRBV28 and TRBJ2-7, with 7 positions matching TRBD1. The V gene's germline CDR1 is MDHEN and CDR2 SYDVKM. This CDR3 is built from 14 residues. V trimming: 5 bases; J trimming: 5 bases; junction bases outside the gene matches: 9. As DNA, the CDR3 is TGTGCCAGCAGTCGGACAGGCCTAAGCGACGAGCAGTACTTC. Translation: CASSRTGLSDEQYF.

The genes are TRBV20-1 and TRBJ2-5; 7 nucleotides line up with TRBD1. J gave up 3 bases and V 5 bases, and 0 bases lay outside the gene matches. Germline V gene sequence: CDR1 DFQATT, CDR2 SNEGSKA (reference sequence). This CDR3 contains 11 residues. The DNA for the CDR3 is TGCAGTGCTCAGGGGGAAGAGACCCAGTACTTC. Translated: CSAQGEETQYF.

For this clone: Other nucleotide sequences from this sample produce the same CDR3. V is TRBV11-2 and J is TRBJ2-1; no firm D call. V was pared by 0 bases and J by 0 bases, with 6 bases between. Germline CDR1 and CDR2: SGHAT and FQNNGV. The CDR3 runs to 15 residues. DNA of the CDR3: TGTGCCAGCAGCTTAGACTGGAGCTCCTACAATGAGCAGTTCTTC. It encodes CASSLDWSSYNEQFF.